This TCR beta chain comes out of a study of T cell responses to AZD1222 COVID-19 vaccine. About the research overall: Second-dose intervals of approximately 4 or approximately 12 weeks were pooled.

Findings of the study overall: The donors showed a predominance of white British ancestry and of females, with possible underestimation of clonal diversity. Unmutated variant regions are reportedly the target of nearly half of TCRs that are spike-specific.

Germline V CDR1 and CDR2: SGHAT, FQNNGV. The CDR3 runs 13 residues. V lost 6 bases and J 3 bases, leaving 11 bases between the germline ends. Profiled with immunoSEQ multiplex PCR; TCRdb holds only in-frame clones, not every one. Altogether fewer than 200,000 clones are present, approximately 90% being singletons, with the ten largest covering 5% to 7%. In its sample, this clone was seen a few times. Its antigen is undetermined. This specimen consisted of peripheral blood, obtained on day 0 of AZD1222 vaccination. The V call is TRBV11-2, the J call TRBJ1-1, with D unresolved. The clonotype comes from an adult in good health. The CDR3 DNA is TGTGCCAGCAGTCTCAATGGGTACACTGAAGCTTTCTTT. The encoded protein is CASSLNGYTEAFF.